The sequence of this TCR beta chain was determined in a study of T-cell memory formation after mild COVID-19. About the research overall: TCR clusters mostly belonged to single donors. General study results and limits: Later expanders leaned CD4+, whereas clones that contracted between day 15 and 85 were balanced CD4/CD8. For second-wave clones that peaked at day 37, SARS-CoV-2 specificity went unverified.

Per the germline V gene, CDR1 is LGHDT and CDR2 is YNNKEL (reference sequence). V was clipped by 2 bases and J by 0 bases, with 13 bases between them. The CDR3 contains 16 residues. With regard to this clonotype: As yet, its antigen is unknown.

After 5'RACE with constant-segment primers, TCR alpha and TCR beta cDNA libraries carrying sample barcodes and UMIs were obtained. TCRdb redid the calling of the 5' RACE reads with MiXCR, one entry per CDR3 protein. The sample holds roughly 340,000 distinct CDR3 sequences, about a sixth seen once. This clonotype was obtained from a young man who had mild COVID-19 (a few samples of this study predate the infection). Cell type and time point are not known. The chain links TRBV3-1 to TRBJ1-2; D not certain. Sequenced input: PBMCs or a T cell subset sorted from them (not recorded which). In nucleotides, the CDR3 is TGTGCCAGCAGCCAAACATTCTCCATTCCTAACTATGGCTACACCTTC. It is translated as CASSQTFSIPNYGYTF.